This TCR beta chain comes out of a study of pediatric ulcerative colitis. The rectum was sampled with one to two pinch biopsies at colonoscopy. V lost 3 bases to trimming and J lost 1 base, with 2 bases between them. Germline loops: CDR1 DFQATT, CDR2 SNEGSKA (reference sequence). The CDR3 sequence is 11 residues long. This clone was counted once. This specimen includes other DNA sequences encoding the same CDR3. TCRdb's copy holds only in-frame clones and misses some; the assay was immunoSEQ multiplex PCR. The table lists about 16,000 clones, 80% of them singletons. Sequenced sample: gut tissue. The chain is built from TRBV20-1 and TRBJ2-3; unclear D gene. This receptor was obtained from a boy aged 10-17 years who was a control in a study of pediatric ulcerative colitis. CDR3 amino acids: CSASGTDTQYF. CDR3 sequence (DNA): TGCAGTGCTAGCGGCACAGATACGCAGTATTTT.